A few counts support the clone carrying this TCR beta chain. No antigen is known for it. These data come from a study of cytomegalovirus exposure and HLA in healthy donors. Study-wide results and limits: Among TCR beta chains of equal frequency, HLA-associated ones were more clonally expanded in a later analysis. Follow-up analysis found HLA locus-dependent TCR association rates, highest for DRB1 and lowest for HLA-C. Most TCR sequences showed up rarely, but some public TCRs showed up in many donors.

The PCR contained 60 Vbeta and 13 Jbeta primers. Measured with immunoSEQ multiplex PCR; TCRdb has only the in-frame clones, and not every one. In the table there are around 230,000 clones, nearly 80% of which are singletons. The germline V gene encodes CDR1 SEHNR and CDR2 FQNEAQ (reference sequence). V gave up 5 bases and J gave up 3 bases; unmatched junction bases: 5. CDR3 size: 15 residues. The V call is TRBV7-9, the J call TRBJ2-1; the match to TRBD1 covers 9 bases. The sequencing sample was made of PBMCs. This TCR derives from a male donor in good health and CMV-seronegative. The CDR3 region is CASSGRDRDYNEQFF. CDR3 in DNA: TGTGCCAGCAGCGGCCGGGACAGGGACTACAATGAGCAGTTCTTC.